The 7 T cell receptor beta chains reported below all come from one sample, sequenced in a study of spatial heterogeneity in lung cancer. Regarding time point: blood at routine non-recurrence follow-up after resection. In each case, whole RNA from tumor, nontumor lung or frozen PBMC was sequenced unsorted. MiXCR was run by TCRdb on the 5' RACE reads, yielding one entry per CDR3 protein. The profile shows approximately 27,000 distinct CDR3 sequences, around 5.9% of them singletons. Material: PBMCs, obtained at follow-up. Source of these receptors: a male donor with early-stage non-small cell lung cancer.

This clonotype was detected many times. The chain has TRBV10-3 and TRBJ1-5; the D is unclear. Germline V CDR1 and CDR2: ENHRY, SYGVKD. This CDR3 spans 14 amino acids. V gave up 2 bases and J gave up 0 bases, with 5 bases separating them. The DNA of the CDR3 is TGTGCCATCAGTGAGGGTGCTAGCAATCAGCCCCAGCATTTT. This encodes CAISEGASNQPQHF.

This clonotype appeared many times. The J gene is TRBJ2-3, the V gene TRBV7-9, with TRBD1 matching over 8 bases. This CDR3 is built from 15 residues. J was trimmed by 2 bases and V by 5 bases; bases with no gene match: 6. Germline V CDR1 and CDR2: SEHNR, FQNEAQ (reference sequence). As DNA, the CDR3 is TGTGCCAGCAGCCGAGGGACAGGTAACACAGATACGCAGTATTTT. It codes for CASSRGTGNTDTQYF.

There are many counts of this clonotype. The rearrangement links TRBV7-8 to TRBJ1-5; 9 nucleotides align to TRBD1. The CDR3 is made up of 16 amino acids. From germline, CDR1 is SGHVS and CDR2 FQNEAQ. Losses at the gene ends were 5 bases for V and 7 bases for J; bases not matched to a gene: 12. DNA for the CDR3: TGTGCCAGCAGCCTCCGGGACAGGGTAAAGGGGCAGCCCCAGCATTTT. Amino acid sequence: CASSLRDRVKGQPQHF. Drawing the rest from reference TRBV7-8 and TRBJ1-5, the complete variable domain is GAGVSQSPRYKVAKRGQDVALRCDPISGHVSLFWYQQALGQGPEFLTYFQNEAQLDKSGLPSDRFFAERPEGSVSTLKIQRTQQEDSAVYLCASSLRDRVKGQPQHFGDGTRLSIL.

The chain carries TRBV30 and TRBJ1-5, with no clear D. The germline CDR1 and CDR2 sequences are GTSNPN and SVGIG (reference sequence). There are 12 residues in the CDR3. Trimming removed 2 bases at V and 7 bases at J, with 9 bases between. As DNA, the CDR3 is TGTGCCTGGAGTAGACCTGGGCAGCCCCAGCATTTT. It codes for CAWSRPGQPQHF.

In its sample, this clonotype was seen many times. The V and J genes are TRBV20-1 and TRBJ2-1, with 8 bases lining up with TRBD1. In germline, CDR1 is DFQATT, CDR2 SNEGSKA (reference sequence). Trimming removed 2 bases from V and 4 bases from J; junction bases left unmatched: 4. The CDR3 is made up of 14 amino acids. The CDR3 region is CSARKDRVYNEQFF. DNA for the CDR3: TGCAGTGCTAGAAAGGACAGGGTTTACAATGAGCAGTTCTTC.

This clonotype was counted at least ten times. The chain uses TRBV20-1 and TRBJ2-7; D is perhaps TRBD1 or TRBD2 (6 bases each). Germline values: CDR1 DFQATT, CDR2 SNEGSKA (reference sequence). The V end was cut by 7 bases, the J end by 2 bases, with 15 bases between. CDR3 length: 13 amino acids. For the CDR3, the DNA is TGCAGTGAAAAGGCGGGACAAACCTACGAGCAGTACGTC. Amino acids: CSEKAGQTYEQYV.

The CDR3 region is CASSYGTDEQFF. The CDR3 nucleotides read TGTGCCAGCAGCTACGGGACAGACGAGCAGTTCTTC. The V call is TRBV5-4, the J call TRBJ2-1; 7 nucleotides line up with TRBD1. CDR1 and CDR2 (germline): SGHNT, YYREEE (reference sequence). The CDR3 loop spans 12 amino acids. The V segment lost 3 bases and the J segment 10 bases; nucleotides outside the gene matches: 4.